This passage covers 24 T cell receptor beta chains from one sample sequenced in a study of kidney transplant recipient with SARS-CoV-2 infection. In TCRdb, the reads were re-called with MiXCR into one record per CDR3 protein. Of approximately 240,000 distinct CDR3 sequences listed, about 30% are singletons. The material was a blood sample, obtained at baseline and on day 111 from a kidney transplant recipient. The receptors were gathered from a male patient younger than 45 who had COVID-19 and was a kidney transplant recipient. Some T cells here may be from the graft donor.

This clonotype was found a few times. The chain combines TRBV14 with TRBJ2-3, with 7 positions matching TRBD1. From germline, CDR1 is SGHDN and CDR2 FVKESK. This CDR3 is built from 16 residues. Trimming took 1 base from V and 3 from J; bases not matched to a gene: 7. CDR3 residues: CASSQAGGVGTDTQYF. The CDR3 nucleotides read TGTGCCAGCAGCCAAGCAGGGGGTGTCGGAACAGATACGCAGTATTTT. The variable domain in full, completed from reference TRBV14 and TRBJ2-3, reads EAGVTQFPSHSVIEKGQTVTLRCDPISGHDNLYWYRRVMGKEIKFLLHFVKESKQDESGMPNNRFLAERTGGTYSTLKVQPAELEDSGVYFCASSQAGGVGTDTQYFGPGTRLTVL.

Remarks on this clonotype: A much larger clone sits a single nucleotide away, making a read error possible. J is TRBJ2-7 and V is TRBV6-5, with 8 bases that match TRBD1. Germline-derived CDR1 and CDR2 are MNHEY and SVGAGI. The CDR3 runs to 15 residues. The CDR3 nucleotides are TGTGCCAGCAGCTCAAATCAGGGGGCCCTCTACGGGCAGTACTTC. Protein: CASSSNQGALYGQYF.

A single count supports this clonotype. A clone one base away is much larger, so this may be a read error. The chain couples TRBV27 to TRBJ2-7, with no clear D. CDR3 size: 13 residues. CDR1 is MNHEY, CDR2 SMNVEV, per germline (reference sequence). The CDR3 DNA sequence: TGTGCCGGCAGTTTCGGCGTCTCCTACGAGCAGTACTTC. It codes for CAGSFGVSYEQYF.

Comments on this clonotype: Just one base apart from a much larger clone, this may be a read error. The CDR3, as DNA: TGTGCCAGTAGTGTTCGTTTGACAAATCGAAAGACCTATGGCTGCACCTTC. Translated, it gives CASSVRLTNRKTYGCTF. The chain couples TRBV19 to TRBJ1-2; the D is unclear. Germline-derived CDR1 and CDR2 are LNHDA and SQIVND (reference sequence). This CDR3 has 17 amino acids.

This clonotype was observed many times. The chain employs TRBV24-1 and TRBJ2-7; 9 bases line up with TRBD1. The V gene end was trimmed by 7 bases and the J gene end by 6 bases; junction bases not matched to a gene: 18. Germline V lookup: CDR1 KGHDR, CDR2 SFDVKD. This CDR3 comprises 17 residues. This CDR3 reads CATSGTGSKDGLGEQYF. The CDR3 DNA reads as TGTGCCACCAGCGGGACAGGGAGTAAGGATGGCCTAGGCGAGCAGTACTTC.

This clonotype was observed many times. This chain uses TRBV11-2 with TRBJ2-1; D ambiguous. Trimming left V 2 bases short and J 2 bases short, with 10 bases between. CDR1 SGHAT and CDR2 FQNNGV come from the germline V gene. The CDR3 contains 15 residues. CDR3 sequence (DNA): TGTGCCAGCAGCTTACAGAGGTACCCCTACAATGAGCAGTTCTTC. This codes for CASSLQRYPYNEQFF.

The chain has TRBV12-3 or TRBV12-4 and TRBJ1-2; unclear D gene. The length of the CDR3 is 17 residues. The V end lost 5 bases, the J end lost 4 bases, and 23 bases lay between the germline ends. The CDR3 sequence: CASSIRATAGKTYGYTF. The CDR3 DNA reads TGTGCCAGCAGTATAAGAGCCACAGCAGGAAAGACCTATGGCTACACCTTC.

To note about this clonotype: This may come from a read error, since a much larger clone is one base off. This rearrangement joins TRBV28 to TRBJ1-2; no firm D call. Germline loops: CDR1 MDHEN, CDR2 SYDVKM. With 6 bases removed from V and 0 bases from J, the gap between germline ends came to 20 bases. The CDR3 length is 17 residues. This CDR3 is CASRPRGTQPPNYGYTF. The CDR3 DNA reads as TGTGCCAGCAGACCGCGAGGTACACAGCCTCCTAACTATGGCTACACCTTC.

The sample holds many counts of this clonotype. The CDR3 bases are TGTGCCAGCAGTTCCTACGGTGGCCAAGAGACCCAGTACTTC. This gives the protein CASSSYGGQETQYF. This chain uses TRBV6-2 or TRBV6-3 with TRBJ2-5; D not certain. This CDR3 contains 14 residues. CDR1 and CDR2 from the germline V gene are MNHEY and SVGEGT. Trimming took 4 bases from V and 1 from J, leaving 10 bases between them.

Comments on this clonotype: A single base separates this from a much larger clone, so it may be a read error. The CDR3 end shows no conserved phenylalanine or tryptophan, and so a read error is likely. The chain carries TRBV12-3 or TRBV12-4 and TRBJ2-2; D is possibly TRBD2 (5 bases). This CDR3 has 14 residues. Trimming took 1 base from V and 7 from J, leaving 10 bases between them. The CDR3 spells CASSLGAGVGELFS. Written as DNA, the CDR3 is TGTGCCAGCAGTTTAGGAGCCGGGGTCGGGGAGCTGTTTTCT.

This clonotype was detected ten times or more. This chain links TRBV3-1 with TRBJ1-1, with D unclear. CDR1 and CDR2 (germline): LGHDT, YNNKEL (reference sequence). V was trimmed by 3 bases and J by 6 bases, leaving 17 bases between them. CDR3 size: 15 residues. The CDR3 here is CASSHIGIATAEAFF. CDR3 DNA sequence: TGTGCCAGCAGCCATATTGGCATCGCGACCGCTGAAGCTTTCTTT.

In the case of this clonotype: Since a much larger clone is just one base distant, this may be a read error. The V gene is TRBV28, the J gene TRBJ2-1, with D possibly TRBD2 on 5 matching bases. Germline CDR1 reads MDHEN; CDR2 reads SYDVKM. The CDR3 runs 17 residues. In DNA form, the CDR3 reads TGTGCCGGCAGTTTCCTATTCGGGGTTTTATCCTACAATGAGCAGTTCTTC. Amino acids: CAGSFLFGVLSYNEQFF. The full variable domain, with the rest looked up from reference TRBV28 and TRBJ2-1, is DVKVTQSSRYLVKRTGEKVFLECVQDMDHENMFWYRQDPGLGLRLIYFSYDVKMKEKGDIPEGYSVSREKKERFSLILESASTNQTSMYLCAGSFLFGVLSYNEQFFGPGTRLTVL.

A single count supports this clonotype. With a much larger clone just one base away, this may be a read error. The genes are TRBV5-8 and TRBJ2-7; 14 bases are a match to TRBD2. CDR1 SGHTS and CDR2 YDEGEE come from the germline V gene. The CDR3 runs 15 residues. The CDR3 loop is CAGSLGLAGVFEQYF. Written as DNA, the CDR3 is TGTGCCGGCAGCTTGGGACTAGCGGGAGTATTCGAGCAGTACTTC.

Concerning this clonotype itself: Just one base apart from a much larger clone, this may be a read error. This chain links TRBV27 with TRBJ2-2; D might be TRBD1 (6 bases). There are 15 residues in the CDR3. V was trimmed by 6 bases and J by 7 bases, leaving 18 bases between them. Germline lookup yields CDR1 MNHEY and CDR2 SMNVEV (reference sequence). DNA of the CDR3: TGTGCCAGCAGCCCCACAGGGACCCGTCTCGGGGAGCTGTTTTTT. Translated, it gives CASSPTGTRLGELFF.

This clonotype has at least ten counts. This chain uses TRBV11-3 with TRBJ2-5, with D possibly TRBD1 on 6 matching bases. Trimming cost V 0 bases and J 2 bases, with 7 bases left between them. This CDR3 is 14 amino acids long. Germline V gives CDR1 SGHNT, CDR2 YENEEA. The CDR3 sequence: CASSLDGQQETQYF. Here the CDR3 DNA reads TGTGCCAGCAGCTTAGATGGACAGCAAGAGACCCAGTACTTC. The whole variable domain, remainder taken from reference TRBV11-3 and TRBJ2-5, is EAGVVQSPRYKIIEKKQPVAFWCNPISGHNTLYWYLQNLGQGPELLIRYENEEAVDDSQLPKDRFSAERLKGVDSTLKIQPAELGDSAVYLCASSLDGQQETQYFGPGTRLLVL.

This clonotype came up a few times. The chain is built from TRBV3-1 and TRBJ2-1; 10 bases are a match to TRBD2. Germline V CDR1 and CDR2: LGHDT, YNNKEL (reference sequence). V shed 4 bases and J 9 bases; nucleotides not matched to a gene: 12. The CDR3 extends over 16 amino acids. The CDR3 DNA reads as TGTGCCAGCAGCCTAGCGGCTAGCGGGGGTTATGGTGAGCAGTTCTTC. Translated, it gives CASSLAASGGYGEQFF.

As for this clonotype: At one end, the junction sequence differs from germline, possibly due to a read error. The chain has TRBV15 and TRBJ2-5; 7 nucleotides match TRBD2. CDR1 is LNHNV, CDR2 YYDKDF, per germline (reference sequence). This CDR3 is 15 amino acids long. The CDR3 nucleotides read TGTGCCACCAGCAGAGGAACTAGCGCGCAAGAGGCCCAGTACTTC. Translated, it gives CATSRGTSAQEAQYF.

The table lists this clonotype with a few counts. The chain joins TRBV3-1 to TRBJ2-3; weak D call: TRBD2 (6 bases). From germline, CDR1 is LGHDT and CDR2 YNNKEL (reference sequence). V was trimmed by 3 bases and J by 4 bases, leaving 23 bases between them. The CDR3 has 18 amino acids. The CDR3: CASSQHKWGDSFADTQYF. CDR3 coding DNA: TGTGCCAGCAGCCAGCACAAGTGGGGGGATAGTTTCGCAGATACGCAGTATTTT.

Comments on this clonotype: Since a much larger clone is just one base distant, this may be a read error. The V gene is TRBV5-1, the J gene TRBJ1-2; D remains unclear. This CDR3 is built from 14 residues. The germline gives CDR1 SGHRS, CDR2 YFSETQ. Trimming took off 0 bases at V and 3 bases at J, with 9 bases between the two ends. CDR3: CASSLVSRDYGYTF. CDR3 nucleotides: TGCGCCAGCAGCTTGGTTTCCAGAGACTATGGCTACACCTTC.

This clonotype was seen a few times. The rearrangement links TRBV6-5 to TRBJ1-1; no clear D. The CDR3 totals 11 residues. Trimming cost V 8 bases and J 7 bases, with 11 bases left between them. The germline gives CDR1 MNHEY, CDR2 SVGAGI. The CDR3 DNA is TGTGCCAGCTCCCTGGTGCATGAAGCTTTCTTT. It specifies CASSLVHEAFF.

This clonotype was counted many times. The chain joins TRBV3-2 to TRBJ2-5. TRBV3-2 is a documented pseudogene. This CDR3 is built from 10 residues. CDR3 sequence reads: CASAQETQYF. The CDR3 DNA reads TGTGCCAGCGCCCAAGAGACCCAGTACTTC.

V usage is TRBV24-1 and J usage is TRBJ2-5, with a possible D match to TRBD1 (6 bases). Between the trimmed V and J ends, which lost 0 bases and 3 bases, there was a span of 10 bases. This CDR3 is 15 amino acids long. Germline loops: CDR1 KGHDR, CDR2 SFDVKD. CDR3 coding DNA: TGTGCCACCAGTGATTTGGAGGGGGATAAAGAGACCCAGTACTTC. Translation gives CATSDLEGDKETQYF.

In the case of this clonotype: A much larger clone differs by one base, so this may be a read error. The chain is built from TRBV7-6 and TRBJ1-1, with TRBD1 matching 7 bases. Looked up from germline, CDR1 is SGHVS and CDR2 is FNYEAQ. The CDR3 length is 14 residues. The CDR3 DNA reads TGTGCCAGCGGCTTACAGGGGAGGAACACTGAAGCTTTCTTT. It is translated as CASGLQGRNTEAFF.

Of note for this clonotype: A read error may explain this, as a much larger clone is one base away. The chain links TRBV20-1 to TRBJ1-2; 10 bases are a match to TRBD1. Germline CDR1 reads DFQATT; CDR2 reads SNEGSKA (reference sequence). The CDR3 loop spans 14 amino acids. The CDR3 bases are TGCAGTGCTAGTATAAGACAGGGGGCGGATGGCCACACCTTC. Its translation is CSASIRQGADGHTF.